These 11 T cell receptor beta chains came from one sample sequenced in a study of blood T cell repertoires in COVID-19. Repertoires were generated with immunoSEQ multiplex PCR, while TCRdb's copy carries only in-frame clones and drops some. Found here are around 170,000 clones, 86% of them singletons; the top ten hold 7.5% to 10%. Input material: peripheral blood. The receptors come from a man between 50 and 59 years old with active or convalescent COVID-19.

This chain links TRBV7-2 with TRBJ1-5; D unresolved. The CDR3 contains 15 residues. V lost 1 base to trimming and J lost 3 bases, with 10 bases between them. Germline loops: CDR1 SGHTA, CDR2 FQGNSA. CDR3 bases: TGTGCCAGCAGCTTAGTAGGAGCCTTCAATCAGCCCCAGCATTTT. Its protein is CASSLVGAFNQPQHF.

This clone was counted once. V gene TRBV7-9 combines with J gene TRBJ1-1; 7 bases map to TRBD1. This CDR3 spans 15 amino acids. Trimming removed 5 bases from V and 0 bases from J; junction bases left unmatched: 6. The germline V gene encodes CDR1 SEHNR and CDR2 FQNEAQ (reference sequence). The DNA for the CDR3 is TGTGCCAGCAGCCCACCCGGGACAGTGAACACTGAAGCTTTCTTT. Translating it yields CASSPPGTVNTEAFF.

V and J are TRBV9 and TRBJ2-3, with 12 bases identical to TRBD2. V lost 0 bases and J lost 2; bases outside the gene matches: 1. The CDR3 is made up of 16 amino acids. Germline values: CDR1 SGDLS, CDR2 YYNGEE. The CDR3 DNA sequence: TGTGCCAGCAGCGTAGGGACTAGCGGGATCACAGATACGCAGTATTTT. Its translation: CASSVGTSGITDTQYF.

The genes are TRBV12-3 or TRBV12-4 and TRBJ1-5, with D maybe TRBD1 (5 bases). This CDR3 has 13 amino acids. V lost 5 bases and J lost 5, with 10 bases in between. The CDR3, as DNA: TGTGCCAGCAGTGGGCAGGGTGATCAGCCCCAGCATTTT. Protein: CASSGQGDQPQHF.

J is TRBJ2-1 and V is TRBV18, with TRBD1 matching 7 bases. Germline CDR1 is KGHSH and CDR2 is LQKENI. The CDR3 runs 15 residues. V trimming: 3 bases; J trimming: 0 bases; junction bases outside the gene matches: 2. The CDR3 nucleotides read TGTGCCAGCTCACCGGGACAGAGCTCCTACAATGAGCAGTTCTTC. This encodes CASSPGQSSYNEQFF.

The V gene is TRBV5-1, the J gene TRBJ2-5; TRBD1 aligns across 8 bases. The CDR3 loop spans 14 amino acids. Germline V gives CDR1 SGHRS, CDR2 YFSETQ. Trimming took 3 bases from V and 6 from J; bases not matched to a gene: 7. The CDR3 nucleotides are TGCGCCAGCAGCTCTGAGACAGGGGACCAGACCCAGTACTTC. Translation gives CASSSETGDQTQYF.

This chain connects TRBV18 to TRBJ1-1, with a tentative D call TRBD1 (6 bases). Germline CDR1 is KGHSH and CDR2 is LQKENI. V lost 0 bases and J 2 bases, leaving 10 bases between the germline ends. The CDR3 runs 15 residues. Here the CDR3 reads CASSPPGGLNTEAFF. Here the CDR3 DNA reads TGTGCCAGCTCACCACCGGGGGGGCTTAACACTGAAGCTTTCTTT.

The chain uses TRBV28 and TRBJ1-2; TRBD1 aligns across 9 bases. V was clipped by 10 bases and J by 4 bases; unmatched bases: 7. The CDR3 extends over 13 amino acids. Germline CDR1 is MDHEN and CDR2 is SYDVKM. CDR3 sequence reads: CAIMGQGAYGYTF. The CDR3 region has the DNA TGTGCCATCATGGGACAGGGCGCCTATGGCTACACCTTC.

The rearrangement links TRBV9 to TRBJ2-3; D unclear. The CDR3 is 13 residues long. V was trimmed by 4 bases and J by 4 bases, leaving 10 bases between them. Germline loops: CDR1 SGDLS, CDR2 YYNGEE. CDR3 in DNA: TGTGCCAGCAGCCCCGGTTTAGCAGATACGCAGTATTTT. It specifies CASSPGLADTQYF.

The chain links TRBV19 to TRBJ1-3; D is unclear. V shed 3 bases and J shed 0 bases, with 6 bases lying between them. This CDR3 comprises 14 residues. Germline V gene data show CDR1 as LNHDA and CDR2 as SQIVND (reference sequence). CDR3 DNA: TGTGCCAGTAGTATTGGGCTCTCTGGAAACACCATATATTTT. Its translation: CASSIGLSGNTIYF. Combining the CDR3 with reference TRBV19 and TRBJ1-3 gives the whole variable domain DGGITQSPKYLFRKEGQNVTLSCEQNLNHDAMYWYRQDPGQGLRLIYYSQIVNDFQKGDIAEGYSVSREKKESFPLTVTSAQKNPTAFYLCASSIGLSGNTIYFGEGSWLTVV.

The CDR3 sequence: CASSTPAGGITGELFF. In DNA, the CDR3 is TGTGCCAGTAGTACCCCAGCGGGAGGAATCACCGGGGAGCTGTTTTTT. The V and J genes are TRBV19 and TRBJ2-2; 9 nucleotides align to TRBD2. CDR1 is LNHDA, CDR2 SQIVND, per germline (reference sequence). The CDR3 has 16 amino acids. V shed 4 bases and J 4 bases; nucleotides not matched to a gene: 7.